The subject of this entry is one TCR beta chain. Germline V gene sequence: CDR1 SGHRS, CDR2 YFSETQ. Trimming cost V 0 bases and J 1 base, with 12 bases left between them. The CDR3 extends over 16 amino acids. The data originate from a study of blood T cell repertoires in COVID-19. Study overall: Researchers got acute and convalescent COVID-19 samples from the United States, Italy and Spain. PBMCs, B-cell-depleted T cells, or T cells were the source of the cDNA or gDNA that made up the material.

Method: immunoSEQ multiplex PCR; TCRdb's copy keeps in-frame clones and lacks some. This repertoire shows about 180,000 clones, more than 85% found once; its top ten account for less than 3.5%. The gene calls are TRBV5-1 and TRBJ2-3, with D hard to call. The sequencing input was peripheral blood. This TCR was sampled from a woman in her thirties with active or convalescent COVID-19. For the CDR3, the DNA is TGCGCCAGCAGCTTGGCTCCTGACCAGGGCACAGATACGCAGTATTTT. It is translated as CASSLAPDQGTDTQYF.